The 31 T cell receptor beta chains below were found in one sample sequenced in a study of T cells after yellow fever vaccination. A single record per CDR3 protein comes from TCRdb applying MiXCR to the 5' RACE reads. Counted here are some 350,000 distinct CDR3 sequences, around 4.1% occurring once; the ten biggest clones make up about 24%. The sequences come from PBMCs, collected 5 days after the yellow fever booster vaccination. These receptors were taken from a man between 18 and 35 years old who received the YFV17D yellow fever vaccine.

This clonotype occurred a few times. This chain uses TRBV4-3 with TRBJ2-7, with D tentatively TRBD2 (5 bases). The CDR3 runs 14 residues. Trimming removed 5 bases at V and 7 bases at J, with 18 bases between. Germline V CDR1 and CDR2: LGHNA, YSLEER. This CDR3 reads CASSYSGQSGEQYF. The CDR3 nucleotides are TGCGCCAGCAGCTACTCGGGTCAATCGGGGGAGCAGTACTTC.

In its sample, this clonotype was seen a few times. The chain employs TRBV7-8 and TRBJ1-1; D uncertain. The CDR3 extends over 16 amino acids. The germline V gene has CDR1 SGHVS and CDR2 FQNEAQ. V lost 6 bases to trimming and J lost 5 bases, with 22 bases between them. CDR3 in amino acids: CASRGLQDSRGTEAFF. In nucleotides, the CDR3 is TGTGCCAGCAGAGGCTTGCAGGACTCTCGGGGAACTGAAGCTTTCTTT.

This clonotype appeared many times. This chain connects TRBV12-3 or TRBV12-4 to TRBJ2-7; D might be TRBD1 or TRBD2, each matching 5 bases. Trimming took off 7 bases at V and 3 bases at J, with 19 bases between the two ends. The length of the CDR3 is 15 residues. CDR3 amino acids: CASTYTGTVIYEQYF. CDR3 DNA: TGTGCCAGCACCTACACCGGGACCGTTATCTACGAGCAGTACTTC.

The chain employs TRBV7-9 and TRBJ1-6, with D perhaps matching TRBD1 (6 bases). The CDR3 has 15 residues. Germline CDR1 SEHNR, CDR2 FQNEAQ (reference sequence). V was clipped by 4 bases and J by 7 bases, with 14 bases between them. CDR3 sequence (DNA): TGTGCCAGCAGCTGGAGTGGGGGGACAAATTCACCCCTCCACTTT. Translation: CASSWSGGTNSPLHF.

The rearrangement joins TRBV28 to TRBJ2-7; 7 bases are shared with TRBD1. V was pared by 6 bases and J by 6 bases, with 5 bases of the junction left unmatched. This CDR3 is 12 amino acids long. From germline, CDR1 is MDHEN and CDR2 SYDVKM. The CDR3: CASRLQGTEQYF. CDR3 DNA: TGTGCCAGCAGGTTACAGGGGACCGAGCAGTACTTC.

In its sample, this clonotype was seen a few times. The chain recombines TRBV12-3 or TRBV12-4 with TRBJ1-6; 10 bases line up with TRBD1. The trim removed 1 base at V and 8 bases at J, leaving 5 bases unmatched. CDR3 size: 16 residues. CDR3 sequence (DNA): TGTGCCAGCAGTTTAGGCCTGGACAGGGGGGATTCACCCCTCCACTTT. As protein: CASSLGLDRGDSPLHF.

The chain employs TRBV18 and TRBJ2-7; possible D gene TRBD2, 6 bases. The CDR3 extends over 13 amino acids. Trimming pared 4 bases from V and 6 bases from J, leaving 13 bases between. Germline lookup yields CDR1 KGHSH and CDR2 LQKENI. The CDR3 DNA is TGTGCCAGCTCACTCGTCCAGGGAGGCGAGCAGTACGTC. Amino acids: CASSLVQGGEQYV.

This clonotype was observed a handful of times. The V gene is TRBV21-1, the J gene TRBJ2-3; the table names TRBD1, a call not compared with the DNA. TRBV21-1 is a recognized pseudogene. CDR3 length: 15 residues. Here the CDR3 reads CASSPIPGSTDTQYF. CDR3 sequence (DNA): TGTGCCAGCAGCCCGATACCGGGTAGCACAGATACGCAGTATTTT.

This clonotype was seen ten or more times. This sequence joins TRBV12-3 or TRBV12-4 and TRBJ2-3, with D perhaps assigned TRBD1 or TRBD2 (5 bases each). CDR3 length: 16 residues. Trimming took off 3 bases at V and 2 bases at J, with 15 bases between the two ends. The CDR3 protein is CASSLRDGVFTDTQYF. CDR3 DNA sequence: TGTGCCAGCAGTTTGAGGGACGGGGTATTCACAGATACGCAGTATTTT.

This clonotype was detected many times. The chain combines TRBV4-2 with TRBJ1-5; no clear D. This CDR3 contains 15 residues. CDR1 and CDR2 from the germline V gene are LGHNA and YNFKEQ. V shed 0 bases and J shed 9 bases, with 15 bases lying between them. CDR3 sequence (DNA): TGTGCCAGCAGCCAAGATCCGGCCGGTTCAAGGCCCCAGCATTTT. It yields the protein CASSQDPAGSRPQHF.

The chain uses TRBV4-3 and TRBJ2-7; TRBD1 matches at 7 bases. Trimming at V came to 1 base and at J to 1 base, leaving 7 bases not matched to a gene. The CDR3 sequence is 16 residues long. CDR1 LGHNA and CDR2 YSLEER come from the germline V gene. For the CDR3, the DNA is TGCGCCAGCAGCCAAGTTTCAGGGGGTGGATCCTACGAGCAGTACTTC. This translates into CASSQVSGGGSYEQYF.

This clonotype occurred many times. The chain is built from TRBV10-3 and TRBJ2-7; D is perhaps TRBD1 or TRBD2 (5 bases each). This CDR3 contains 13 residues. V was pared by 6 bases and J by 2 bases, with 11 bases between. The germline V gene encodes CDR1 ENHRY and CDR2 SYGVKD. CDR3 DNA sequence: TGTGCCATCAGGGGGCAGGGAGCCTACGAGCAGTACTTC. Its protein is CAIRGQGAYEQYF.

At least ten counts were recorded for this clonotype. The chain uses TRBV5-4 and TRBJ1-2, with D perhaps TRBD1 (5 bases). The CDR3 totals 13 residues. V lost 3 bases and J lost 6, with 12 bases in between. From germline, CDR1 is SGHNT and CDR2 YYREEE (reference sequence). This chain's CDR3 is CASSWAGGDGYTF. The DNA of the CDR3 is TGTGCCAGCAGCTGGGCGGGGGGAGATGGCTACACCTTC.

This clonotype came up many times. The chain links TRBV7-9 to TRBJ2-7, with 8 bases lining up with TRBD1. The CDR3 is 16 residues long. The germline gives CDR1 SEHNR, CDR2 FQNEAQ (reference sequence). V trimming: 5 bases; J trimming: 4 bases; junction bases outside the gene matches: 13. In DNA form, the CDR3 reads TGTGCCAGCAGCGAGAAGGGGACAGGCCCTAGATACGAGCAGTACTTC. It codes for CASSEKGTGPRYEQYF.

This clonotype was found many times. This chain connects TRBV7-2 to TRBJ2-2, with D unresolved. Germline CDR1 is SGHTA and CDR2 is FQGNSA. CDR3 length: 12 residues. Between the trimmed V and J ends, which lost 3 bases and 10 bases, there was a span of 9 bases. The CDR3 spells CASSFGYEELFF. DNA of the CDR3: TGTGCCAGCAGCTTTGGGTATGAGGAGCTGTTTTTT.

The chain uses TRBV12-3 or TRBV12-4 and TRBJ1-2; 7 positions agree with TRBD1. With 3 bases clipped from V and 10 bases from J, the junction kept 5 bases outside the gene matches. The CDR3 has 12 residues. The CDR3 coding sequence is TGTGCCAGCAGTTTCGGCAGGGGGTTCTACACCTTC. The encoded protein is CASSFGRGFYTF.

There are a few counts of this clonotype. The chain carries TRBV4-3 and TRBJ1-2, with D hard to call. The CDR3 extends over 14 amino acids. V shed 0 bases and J shed 0 bases, with 5 bases lying between them. Germline V gives CDR1 LGHNA, CDR2 YSLEER. The DNA for the CDR3 is TGCGCCAGCAGCCAAGATTGGGCTAACTATGGCTACACCTTC. Protein product: CASSQDWANYGYTF.

V and J are TRBV7-3 and TRBJ2-1; tentative D call: TRBD1 (5 bases). CDR1 is SGHTA and CDR2 is FQGTGA in the germline V gene. Trimming pared 6 bases from V and 4 bases from J, leaving 16 bases between. This CDR3 spans 15 amino acids. The CDR3 sequence: CASSKGADQYNEQFF. The DNA for the CDR3 is TGTGCCAGCAGTAAAGGGGCGGATCAATACAATGAGCAGTTCTTC.

This clonotype occurred a few times. This chain links TRBV3-1 with TRBJ2-1; D not certain. The CDR3 is 11 residues long. V lost 0 bases to trimming and J lost 8 bases, with 2 bases between them. CDR1 is LGHDT, CDR2 YNNKEL, per germline (reference sequence). The CDR3, as DNA: TGTGCCAGCAGCCAAGAGGATGAGCAGTTCTTC. It encodes CASSQEDEQFF.

The genes are TRBV12-3 or TRBV12-4 and TRBJ1-5; TRBD1 is a possible D gene (5 bases). Trimming took 6 bases from V and 1 from J, leaving 10 bases between them. The CDR3 runs 14 residues. The CDR3 loop is CASRRGGSNQPQHF. The CDR3 coding sequence is TGTGCCAGCAGGCGGGGCGGAAGCAATCAGCCCCAGCATTTT.

This clonotype was observed a handful of times. The chain links TRBV5-1 to TRBJ2-5; TRBD2 matches at 8 bases. Germline-derived CDR1 and CDR2 are SGHRS and YFSETQ. The V and J ends lost 1 base and 5 bases, in that order; junction bases with no gene match: 7. CDR3 size: 15 residues. The DNA of the CDR3 is TGCGCCAGCAGCTTGACGGGGGGGCCGGGCGAGACCCAGTACTTC. The encoded protein is CASSLTGGPGETQYF.

This clonotype was detected ten times or more. The V call is TRBV5-1, the J call TRBJ2-2, with D unresolved. The CDR3 sequence is 15 residues long. CDR1 is SGHRS, CDR2 YFSETQ, per germline. The V end was cut by 1 base, the J end by 0 bases, with 7 bases between. The CDR3 loop reads CASSLRASNTGELFF. CDR3 DNA: TGCGCCAGCAGCTTGAGGGCGTCGAACACCGGGGAGCTGTTTTTT.

The V call is TRBV10-3, the J call TRBJ1-1; D is ambiguous. Trimming took 4 bases from V and 2 from J, leaving 8 bases between them. This CDR3 spans 13 amino acids. Germline CDR1 reads ENHRY; CDR2 reads SYGVKD. The chain's CDR3 is CAISGGLNTEAFF. The CDR3 coding sequence is TGTGCCATCAGTGGGGGTCTTAACACTGAAGCTTTCTTT.

In this sample, this clonotype turned up a few times. The chain has TRBV12-3 or TRBV12-4 and TRBJ1-2; D is undetermined. The CDR3 loop spans 13 amino acids. V was pared by 1 base and J by 6 bases, with 9 bases between. The CDR3 protein is CASSLDSIHGYTF. The CDR3 DNA reads TGTGCCAGCAGTTTAGACAGTATCCATGGCTACACCTTC.

This clonotype was counted ten times or more. This rearrangement joins TRBV7-2 to TRBJ2-5, with D perhaps TRBD2 (5 bases). The V and J ends lost 7 bases and 2 bases respectively, with 14 bases between them. The CDR3 is made up of 14 amino acids. In germline, CDR1 is SGHTA, CDR2 FQGNSA. CDR3 loop: CASIERTGQETQYF. The CDR3 DNA sequence: TGTGCCAGCATCGAAAGGACGGGACAAGAGACCCAGTACTTC.

This clonotype was seen more than once but under ten times. V is TRBV7-6 and J is TRBJ1-5; no definite D call. Per germline, CDR1 SGHVS and CDR2 FNYEAQ. V was pared by 5 bases and J by 2 bases, with 7 bases between. The length of the CDR3 is 13 residues. The CDR3 region has the DNA TGTGCCAGCAGCCTCCGCCGCAATCAGCCCCAGCATTTT. This translates into CASSLRRNQPQHF.

This clonotype was seen a handful of times. The chain uses TRBV7-2 and TRBJ2-7; the D gene is possibly TRBD1 (6 bases). The V gene's germline CDR1 is SGHTA and CDR2 FQGNSA. This CDR3 has 15 amino acids. With 1 base removed from V and 3 bases from J, the gap between germline ends came to 13 bases. The CDR3, as DNA: TGTGCCAGCAGCTTAGTTTCAGGGGAAATCTACGAGCAGTACGTC. As protein: CASSLVSGEIYEQYV.

This clonotype was recorded at least ten times. The chain has TRBV5-1 and TRBJ2-3; either TRBD1 or TRBD2 may fit D (5 bases each). V lost 4 bases, J lost 3 bases, and 18 bases lay in between. The CDR3 is made up of 16 amino acids. From germline, CDR1 is SGHRS and CDR2 YFSETQ. DNA of the CDR3: TGCGCCAGCAGCCCGAACCCGGGACCCTTAACAGATACGCAGTATTTT. Its protein product is CASSPNPGPLTDTQYF.

This chain connects TRBV6-1 to TRBJ1-1; a weak D match, TRBD1 (5 bases). The V and J ends lost 1 base and 5 bases respectively, with 11 bases between them. CDR1 MNHNS and CDR2 SASEGT come from the germline V gene. The CDR3 contains 14 residues. CDR3 amino acids: CASSEGGPGTEAFF. The CDR3, as DNA: TGTGCCAGCAGTGAAGGGGGCCCCGGGACTGAAGCTTTCTTT.

This clonotype was picked up a small number of times. CDR3 residues: CASSIKGSYNEQFF. The CDR3 region has the DNA TGTGCCAGTAGTATCAAGGGCAGCTACAATGAGCAGTTCTTC. The genes are TRBV19 and TRBJ2-1; D is unresolved. V was trimmed by 3 bases and J by 3 bases, leaving 9 bases between them. Germline V lookup: CDR1 LNHDA, CDR2 SQIVND (reference sequence). The CDR3 is 14 amino acids.

The V and J genes are TRBV7-9 and TRBJ1-2, with D possibly being TRBD1 (5 bases). In germline, CDR1 is SEHNR, CDR2 FQNEAQ (reference sequence). The germline V and J ends were trimmed by 0 bases and 6 bases, with 11 bases remaining between them. This CDR3 region has 14 residues. CDR3 residues: CASSLAGRENGYTF. In DNA form, the CDR3 reads TGTGCCAGCAGCTTAGCAGGCAGGGAGAATGGCTACACCTTC.